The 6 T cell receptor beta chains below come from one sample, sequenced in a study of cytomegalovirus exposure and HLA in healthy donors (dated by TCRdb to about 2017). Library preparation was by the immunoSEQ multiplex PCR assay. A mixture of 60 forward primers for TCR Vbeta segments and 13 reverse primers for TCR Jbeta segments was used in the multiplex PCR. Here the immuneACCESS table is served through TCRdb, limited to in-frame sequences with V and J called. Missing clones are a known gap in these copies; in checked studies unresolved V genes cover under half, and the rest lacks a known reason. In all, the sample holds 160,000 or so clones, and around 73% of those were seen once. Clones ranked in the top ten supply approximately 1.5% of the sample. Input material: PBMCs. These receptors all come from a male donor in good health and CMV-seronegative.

DNA for the CDR3: TGTGCCAGCAGCCAGCTTTCAGGGGGCTCCTACGAGCAGTACTTC. It encodes CASSQLSGGSYEQYF. This chain joins TRBV6-5 and TRBJ2-7; 7 nucleotides line up with TRBD1. Trimming cost V 6 bases and J 0 bases; bases outside gene matches: 8. The CDR3 has 15 residues. Germline-derived CDR1 and CDR2 are MNHEY and SVGAGI.

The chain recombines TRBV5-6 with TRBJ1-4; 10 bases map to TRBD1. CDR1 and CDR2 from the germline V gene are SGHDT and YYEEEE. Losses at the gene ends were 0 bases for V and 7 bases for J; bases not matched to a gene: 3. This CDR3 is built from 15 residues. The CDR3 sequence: CASSLAGTGVEKLFF. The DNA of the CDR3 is TGTGCCAGCAGCTTGGCCGGGACAGGGGTTGAAAAACTGTTTTTT.

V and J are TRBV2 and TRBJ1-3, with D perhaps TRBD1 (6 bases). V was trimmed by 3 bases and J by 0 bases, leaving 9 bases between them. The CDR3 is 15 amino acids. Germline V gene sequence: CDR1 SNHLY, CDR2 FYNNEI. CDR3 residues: CASSEGGPSGNTIYF. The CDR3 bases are TGTGCCAGCAGTGAGGGGGGGCCCTCTGGAAACACCATATATTTT.

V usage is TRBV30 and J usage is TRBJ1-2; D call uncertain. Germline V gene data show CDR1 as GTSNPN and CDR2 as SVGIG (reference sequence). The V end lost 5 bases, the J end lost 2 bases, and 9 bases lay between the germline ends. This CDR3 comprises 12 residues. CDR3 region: CAWATRNYGYTF. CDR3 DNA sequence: TGTGCCTGGGCGACAAGAAACTATGGCTACACCTTC. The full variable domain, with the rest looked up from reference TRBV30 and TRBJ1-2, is SQTIHQWPATLVQPVGSPLSLECTVEGTSNPNLYWYRQAAGRGLQLLFYSVGIGQISSEVPQNLSASRPQDRQFILSSKKLLLSDSGFYLCAWATRNYGYTFGSGTRLTVV.

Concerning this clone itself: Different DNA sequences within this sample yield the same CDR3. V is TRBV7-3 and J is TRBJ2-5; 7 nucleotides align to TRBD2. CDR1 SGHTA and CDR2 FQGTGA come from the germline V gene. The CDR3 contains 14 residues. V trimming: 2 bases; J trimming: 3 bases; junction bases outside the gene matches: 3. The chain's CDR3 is CASSLGGGKETQYF. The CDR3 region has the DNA TGTGCCAGCAGCTTAGGGGGGGGAAAAGAGACCCAGTACTTC.

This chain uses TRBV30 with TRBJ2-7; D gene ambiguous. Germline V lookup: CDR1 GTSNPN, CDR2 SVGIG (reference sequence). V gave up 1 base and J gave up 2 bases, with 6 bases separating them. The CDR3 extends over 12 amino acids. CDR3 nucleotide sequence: TGTGCCTGGAGTGCTAGTACCTACGAGCAGTACTTC. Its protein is CAWSASTYEQYF.